The entry that follows covers one T cell receptor beta chain sequence. The sample has other DNA sequences that encode this CDR3 too. This record comes from a study of radiotherapy plus CTLA-4 blockade in lung cancer. Profiled with immunoSEQ multiplex PCR; TCRdb holds only in-frame clones, not every one. In the table there are about 87,000 clones, around nine tenths of which are singletons. The CDR3 runs to 12 residues. Looked up from germline, CDR1 is KGHSH and CDR2 is LQKENI. Trimming left V 1 base short and J 5 bases short, with 6 bases between. The sequence was obtained from a human donor with non-small cell lung cancer that progressed on radiotherapy plus ipilimumab. Material: peripheral blood, obtained from a patient treated with radiotherapy plus ipilimumab. This chain uses TRBV18 with TRBJ2-7; D unresolved. The CDR3 nucleotides read TGTGCCAGCTCACCACAGGCCCACGAGCAGTACTTC. Its protein product is CASSPQAHEQYF.